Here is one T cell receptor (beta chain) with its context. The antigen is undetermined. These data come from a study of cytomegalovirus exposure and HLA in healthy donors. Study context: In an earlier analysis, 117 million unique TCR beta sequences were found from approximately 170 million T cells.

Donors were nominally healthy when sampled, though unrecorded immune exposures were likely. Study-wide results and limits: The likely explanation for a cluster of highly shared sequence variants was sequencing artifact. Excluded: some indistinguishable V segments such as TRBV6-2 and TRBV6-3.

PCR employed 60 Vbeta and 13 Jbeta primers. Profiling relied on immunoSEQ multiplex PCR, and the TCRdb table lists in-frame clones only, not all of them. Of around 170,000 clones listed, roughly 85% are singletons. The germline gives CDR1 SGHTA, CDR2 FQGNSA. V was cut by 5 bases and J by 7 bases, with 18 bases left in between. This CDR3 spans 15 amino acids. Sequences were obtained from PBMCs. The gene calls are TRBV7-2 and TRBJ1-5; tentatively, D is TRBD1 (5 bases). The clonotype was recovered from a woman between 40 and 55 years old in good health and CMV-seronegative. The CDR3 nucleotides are TGTGCCAGCAGCCCCATTGTGACAGCTAAACAGCCCCAGCATTTT. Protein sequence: CASSPIVTAKQPQHF. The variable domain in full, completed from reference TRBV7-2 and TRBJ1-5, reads GAGVSQSPSNKVTEKGKDVELRCDPISGHTALYWYRQSLGQGLEFLIYFQGNSAPDKSGLPSDRFSAERTGGSVSTLTIQRTQQEDSAVYLCASSPIVTAKQPQHFGDGTRLSIL.